These 22 T cell receptor beta chains were sequenced from one sample in a study of OX40 agonist ivuxolimab in advanced cancers. Sequencing used immunoSEQ multiplex PCR; TCRdb keeps in-frame clones, though not all of them. Among under 110,000 clones, 90% were seen once, and the ten largest hold 0.4% to 0.6%. The sequencing here drew on CD4+ or CD8+ T cells sorted from blood, taken in a trial of the OX40 agonist ivuxolimab. All receptors derive from an adult with an advanced solid tumor such as melanoma, head and neck, liver or kidney cancer.

CDR3 sequence reads: CASSLWIGWGYTF. In nucleotides, the CDR3 is TGTGCCAGCAGCTTATGGATCGGATGGGGCTACACCTTC. The chain links TRBV7-9 to TRBJ1-2; D remains ambiguous. Germline values: CDR1 SEHNR, CDR2 FQNEAQ (reference sequence). The germline V and J ends were trimmed by 2 bases and 8 bases, with 12 bases remaining between them. The CDR3 contains 13 residues.

The genes are TRBV10-1 and TRBJ2-5, with 8 bases that match TRBD1. J gave up 2 bases and V 8 bases, and 13 bases lay outside the gene matches. The CDR3 is 16 amino acids. The germline V gene has CDR1 WNHNN and CDR2 SYGVQD (reference sequence). The CDR3 nucleotides are TGCGCCAGCTCTCCCCCGGACAGGGACCATCAAGAGACCCAGTACTTC. Its protein product is CASSPPDRDHQETQYF.

The J gene is TRBJ2-3, the V gene TRBV30; possibly TRBD2 for D (5 bases). CDR1 and CDR2 from the germline V gene are GTSNPN and SVGIG (reference sequence). The length of the CDR3 is 13 residues. V dropped 3 bases and J dropped 1 base, with 8 bases sitting between them. The CDR3 here is CAWSGSGTDTQYF. CDR3 coding DNA: TGTGCCTGGAGCGGTAGCGGCACAGATACGCAGTATTTT.

The rearrangement joins TRBV2 to TRBJ1-5; D possibly corresponds to TRBD1 (5 bases). Trimming removed 4 bases from V and 6 bases from J, with 13 bases in between. Germline loops: CDR1 SNHLY, CDR2 FYNNEI. This CDR3 comprises 14 residues. CDR3 nucleotides: TGTGCCAGCAGTGCCGAAGGGACGGGTCAGCCCCAGCATTTT. Encoded protein: CASSAEGTGQPQHF.

V usage is TRBV5-1 and J usage is TRBJ2-7; D gene unclear. V was shortened by 4 bases and J by 3 bases, with 17 bases between the two germline ends. This CDR3 is 15 amino acids long. Per germline, CDR1 SGHRS and CDR2 YFSETQ. CDR3 bases: TGCGCCAGCAGCCTGGCGGAGCACAGCCTCTACGAGCAGTACTTC. Translation gives CASSLAEHSLYEQYF. The whole variable domain, remainder taken from reference TRBV5-1 and TRBJ2-7, is KAGVTQTPRYLIKTRGQQVTLSCSPISGHRSVSWYQQTPGQGLQFLFEYFSETQRNKGNFPGRFSGRQFSNSRSEMNVSTLELGDSALYLCASSLAEHSLYEQYFGPGTRLTVT.

The chain joins TRBV19 to TRBJ1-2; possibly TRBD1 for D (6 bases). V shed 2 bases and J shed 4 bases, with 14 bases lying between them. Germline values: CDR1 LNHDA, CDR2 SQIVND (reference sequence). CDR3 length: 15 residues. The CDR3 nucleotides are TGTGCCAGTAGTATAATCACAGGGAGGGGCTATGGCTACACCTTC. This encodes CASSIITGRGYGYTF. The full variable domain, rest sourced from reference TRBV19 and TRBJ1-2, is DGGITQSPKYLFRKEGQNVTLSCEQNLNHDAMYWYRQDPGQGLRLIYYSQIVNDFQKGDIAEGYSVSREKKESFPLTVTSAQKNPTAFYLCASSIITGRGYGYTFGSGTRLTVV.

The chain recombines TRBV19 with TRBJ2-6; possibly TRBD1 or TRBD2 for D (7 bases each). CDR1 is LNHDA and CDR2 is SQIVND in the germline V gene (reference sequence). V shed 0 bases and J shed 0 bases, with 12 bases lying between them. CDR3 length: 18 residues. The CDR3 region is CASSIEGGGHSGANVLTF. CDR3 in DNA: TGTGCCAGTAGTATAGAGGGAGGGGGCCACTCTGGGGCCAACGTCCTGACTTTC.

The rearrangement joins TRBV10-3 to TRBJ2-7; TRBD1 might be the D (6 bases). Germline loops: CDR1 ENHRY, CDR2 SYGVKD. CDR3 size: 15 residues. Trimming removed 4 bases at V and 0 bases at J, with 13 bases between. CDR3 protein: CAISGGHQSSYEQYF. Written as DNA, the CDR3 is TGTGCCATCAGTGGGGGACATCAGAGCTCCTACGAGCAGTACTTC.

The chain uses TRBV6-6 and TRBJ2-5, with D possibly being TRBD1 (6 bases). The CDR3 loop spans 14 amino acids. V was shortened by 8 bases and J by 1 base, with 14 bases between the two germline ends. CDR1 MNHNY and CDR2 SVGAGI come from the germline V gene (reference sequence). The chain's CDR3 is CASLDRPAQETQYF. CDR3 nucleotide sequence: TGTGCCAGCCTAGACAGGCCGGCCCAAGAGACCCAGTACTTC.

The chain combines TRBV11-2 with TRBJ2-3; TRBD1 might be the D (6 bases). Deletions cut 4 bases from V and 2 bases from J, with 13 bases between. Per germline, CDR1 SGHAT and CDR2 FQNNGV. The CDR3 length is 15 residues. Here the CDR3 DNA reads TGTGCCAGCAGCTCCAACAGGGACGTCACAGATACGCAGTATTTT. It yields the protein CASSSNRDVTDTQYF. The complete variable domain, with remaining parts taken from reference TRBV11-2 and TRBJ2-3, reads EAGVAQSPRYKIIEKRQSVAFWCNPISGHATLYWYQQILGQGPKLLIQFQNNGVVDDSQLPKDRFSAERLKGVDSTLKIQPAKLEDSAVYLCASSSNRDVTDTQYFGPGTRLTVL.

The CDR3 coding sequence is TGTGCCAGCACCTCGACCCTTATCACGTCGCCCCTCCACTTT. This gives the protein CASTSTLITSPLHF. V is TRBV6-5 and J is TRBJ1-6; the D is unclear. CDR3 length: 14 residues. Per the germline V gene, CDR1 is MNHEY and CDR2 is SVGAGI. Trimming pared 7 bases from V and 13 bases from J, leaving 20 bases between.

V gene TRBV6-9 combines with J gene TRBJ1-1; a weak D match, TRBD1 (5 bases). CDR1 is MNHGY, CDR2 SVAAGI, per germline. The germline V and J ends were trimmed by 5 bases and 10 bases, with 11 bases remaining between them. There are 11 residues in the CDR3. CDR3 bases: TGTGCCAGCAGTCCGGGACTAGTAGCTTTCTTT. Its translation: CASSPGLVAFF.

The CDR3: CASILLYHRDSFEQYF. The CDR3 DNA sequence: TGTGCCAGCATACTATTGTACCACCGGGACAGCTTCGAGCAGTACTTC. The V gene is TRBV7-9, the J gene TRBJ2-7; TRBD1 aligns across 7 bases. Per germline, CDR1 SEHNR and CDR2 FQNEAQ (reference sequence). The V gene end was trimmed by 7 bases and the J gene end by 6 bases; junction bases not matched to a gene: 18. This CDR3 comprises 16 residues.

V usage is TRBV19 and J usage is TRBJ2-7; 8 nucleotides line up with TRBD2. J gave up 4 bases and V 4 bases, and 9 bases lay outside the gene matches. The germline V gene has CDR1 LNHDA and CDR2 SQIVND (reference sequence). The CDR3 spans 15 residues. CDR3: CASSTGSGGAYEQYF. Written as DNA, the CDR3 is TGTGCCAGTAGTACCGGTTCGGGGGGGGCTTACGAGCAGTACTTC.

The V and J genes are TRBV19 and TRBJ1-5, with D perhaps matching TRBD1 (5 bases). Germline assignment: CDR1 LNHDA and CDR2 SQIVND (reference sequence). The CDR3 length is 15 residues. V shed 1 base and J shed 2 bases, with 9 bases lying between them. In nucleotides, the CDR3 is TGTGCCAGTAGTATAGGTGGCAGGGGCAATCAGCCCCAGCATTTT. Amino acid sequence: CASSIGGRGNQPQHF.

The chain uses TRBV7-2 and TRBJ1-2; TRBD1 aligns across 7 bases. Germline CDR1 is SGHTA and CDR2 is FQGNSA. After removal of 5 bases from V and 12 bases from J, the junction contained 15 bases not matched to a gene. This CDR3 is built from 14 residues. CDR3 loop: CASSLGPQGGVNTF. CDR3 sequence (DNA): TGTGCCAGCAGCCTCGGTCCGCAGGGGGGAGTCAACACCTTC.

The V and J genes are TRBV7-2 and TRBJ2-5, with D perhaps matching TRBD1 or TRBD2 (5 bases each). V lost 1 base and J 4 bases, leaving 10 bases between the germline ends. Germline CDR1 and CDR2: SGHTA and FQGNSA. The CDR3 has 14 amino acids. CDR3 loop: CASSLGGVGETQYF. The DNA for the CDR3 is TGTGCCAGCAGCTTAGGAGGGGTCGGAGAGACCCAGTACTTC. Looking up the rest from reference TRBV7-2 and TRBJ2-5 gives the full variable domain: GAGVSQSPSNKVTEKGKDVELRCDPISGHTALYWYRQSLGQGLEFLIYFQGNSAPDKSGLPSDRFSAERTGGSVSTLTIQRTQQEDSAVYLCASSLGGVGETQYFGPGTRLLVL.

V usage is TRBV30 and J usage is TRBJ2-2, with 7 bases aligning to TRBD1. J was trimmed by 4 bases and V by 5 bases; bases with no gene match: 7. CDR3 size: 14 residues. Germline V gene lookup returns CDR1 GTSNPN and CDR2 SVGIG (reference sequence). CDR3 bases: TGTGCCTGGGATCAGGGGGTGGGCACCGGGGAGCTGTTTTTT. Translation gives CAWDQGVGTGELFF.

This rearrangement joins TRBV6-5 to TRBJ2-1; 11 bases agree with TRBD2. This CDR3 region has 16 residues. V shed 2 bases, J shed 4 bases, and the junction held 4 bases outside the gene matches. Germline V gene data show CDR1 as MNHEY and CDR2 as SVGAGI. The CDR3 sequence: CASSYALAGAYNEQFF. In DNA form, the CDR3 reads TGTGCCAGCAGTTACGCACTAGCGGGAGCTTACAATGAGCAGTTCTTC.

The rearrangement links TRBV27 to TRBJ1-1, with a tentative D call TRBD1 (6 bases). CDR1 and CDR2 (germline): MNHEY, SMNVEV (reference sequence). The CDR3 runs 12 residues. V was clipped by 6 bases and J by 9 bases, with 14 bases between them. The CDR3: CASSPGVGKAFF. The CDR3 DNA follows: TGTGCCAGCAGCCCAGGGGTGGGGAAAGCTTTCTTT.

This chain's CDR3 is CASSTMGSASETQYF. As DNA, the CDR3 is TGTGCCAGCAGCACCATGGGCAGTGCATCGGAGACCCAGTACTTC. The J gene is TRBJ2-5, the V gene TRBV6-5; D is undetermined. Between the trimmed V and J ends, which lost 6 bases and 5 bases, there was a span of 19 bases. Per germline, CDR1 MNHEY and CDR2 SVGAGI. This CDR3 is 15 amino acids long.

The chain employs TRBV4-3 and TRBJ1-3, with 7 bases aligning to TRBD1. The CDR3 covers 15 residues. CDR1 and CDR2 (germline): LGHNA, YSLEER. Germline trimming cut 1 base from V and 8 bases from J; bases unmatched to any gene: 8. CDR3 DNA sequence: TGCGCCAGCAGCCAAGGACAGGGCAGGGAAGACACCATATATTTT. Translating gives CASSQGQGREDTIYF.